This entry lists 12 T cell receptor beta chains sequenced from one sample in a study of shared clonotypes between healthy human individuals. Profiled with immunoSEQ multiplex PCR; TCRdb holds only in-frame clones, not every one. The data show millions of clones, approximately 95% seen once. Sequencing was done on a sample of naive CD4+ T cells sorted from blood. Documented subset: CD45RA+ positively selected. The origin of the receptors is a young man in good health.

CDR3 DNA: TGTGCCAGCAGCTTAATAGGGGCGGATTCACCCCTCCACTTT. Translation: CASSLIGADSPLHF. The V call is TRBV7-9, the J call TRBJ1-6; tentative D call: TRBD1 (5 bases). Trimming removed 2 bases from V and 8 bases from J, with 10 bases in between. Germline V lookup: CDR1 SEHNR, CDR2 FQNEAQ (reference sequence). The CDR3 runs 14 residues.

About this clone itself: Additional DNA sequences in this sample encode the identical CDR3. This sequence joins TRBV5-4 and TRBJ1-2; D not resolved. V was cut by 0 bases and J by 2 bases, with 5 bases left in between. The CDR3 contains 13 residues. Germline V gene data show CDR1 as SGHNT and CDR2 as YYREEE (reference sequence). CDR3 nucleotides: TGTGCCAGCAGCTTGGGACTGAACTATGGCTACACCTTC. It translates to CASSLGLNYGYTF.

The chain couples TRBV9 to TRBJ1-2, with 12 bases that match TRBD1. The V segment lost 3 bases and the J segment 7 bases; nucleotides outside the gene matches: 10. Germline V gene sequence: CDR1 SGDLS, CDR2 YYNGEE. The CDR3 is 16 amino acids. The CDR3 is CASSAPGTGGAGGYTF. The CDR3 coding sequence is TGTGCCAGCAGCGCCCCCGGGACAGGGGGCGCGGGTGGCTACACCTTC.

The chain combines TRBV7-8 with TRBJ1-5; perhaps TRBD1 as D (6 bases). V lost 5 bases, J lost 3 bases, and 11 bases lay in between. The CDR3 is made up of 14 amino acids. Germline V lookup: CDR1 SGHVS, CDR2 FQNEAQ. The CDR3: CASSPTGNNQPQHF. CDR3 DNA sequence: TGTGCCAGCAGCCCAACAGGGAACAATCAGCCCCAGCATTTT.

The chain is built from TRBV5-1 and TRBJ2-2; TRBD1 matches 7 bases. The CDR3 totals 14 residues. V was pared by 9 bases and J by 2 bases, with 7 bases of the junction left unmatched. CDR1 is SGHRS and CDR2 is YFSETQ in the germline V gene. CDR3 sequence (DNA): TGCGCCACCCGGGACAGTCATAACACCGGGGAGCTGTTTTTT. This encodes CATRDSHNTGELFF.

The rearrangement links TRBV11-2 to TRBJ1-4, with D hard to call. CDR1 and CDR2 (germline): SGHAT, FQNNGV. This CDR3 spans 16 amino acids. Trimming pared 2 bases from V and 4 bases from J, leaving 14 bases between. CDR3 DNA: TGTGCCAGCAGCTTAAACTCCGGACGGAGTAATGAAAAACTGTTTTTT. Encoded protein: CASSLNSGRSNEKLFF.

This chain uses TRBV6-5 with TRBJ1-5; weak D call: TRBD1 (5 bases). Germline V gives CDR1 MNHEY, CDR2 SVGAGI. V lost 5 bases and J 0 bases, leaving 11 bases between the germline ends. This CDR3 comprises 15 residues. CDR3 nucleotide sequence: TGTGCCAGCAGTAGAGGGACGGATAGCAATCAGCCCCAGCATTTT. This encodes CASSRGTDSNQPQHF.

CDR3 protein: CASSIQVGEQYF. In DNA, the CDR3 is TGTGCCAGTAGTATCCAGGTGGGGGAGCAGTACTTC. The chain links TRBV19 to TRBJ2-7; D not certain. The V gene lost 3 bases and the J gene lost 7 bases, with 10 bases spanning the gap. This CDR3 is built from 12 residues. Per germline, CDR1 LNHDA and CDR2 SQIVND (reference sequence).

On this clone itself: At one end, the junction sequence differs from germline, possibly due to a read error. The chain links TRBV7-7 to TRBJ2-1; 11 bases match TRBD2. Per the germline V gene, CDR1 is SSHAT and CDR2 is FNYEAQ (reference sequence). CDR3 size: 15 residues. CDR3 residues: CASSLGLAVNNEQFF. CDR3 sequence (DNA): TGTGCTAGCAGCCTGGGACTAGCGGTCAACAATGAGCAGTTCTTC. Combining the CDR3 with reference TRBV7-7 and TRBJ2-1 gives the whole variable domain GAGVSQSPRYKVTKRGQDVTLRCDPISSHATLYWYQQALGQGPEFLTYFNYEAQPDKSGLPSDRFSAERPEGSISTLTIQRTEQRDSAMYRCASSLGLAVNNEQFFGPGTRLTVL.

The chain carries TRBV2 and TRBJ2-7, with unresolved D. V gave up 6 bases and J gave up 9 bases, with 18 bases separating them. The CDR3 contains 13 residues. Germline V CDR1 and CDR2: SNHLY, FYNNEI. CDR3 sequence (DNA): TGTGCCAGCAGCCGAGGACCAGAATCGCGGCAGTACTTC. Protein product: CASSRGPESRQYF.

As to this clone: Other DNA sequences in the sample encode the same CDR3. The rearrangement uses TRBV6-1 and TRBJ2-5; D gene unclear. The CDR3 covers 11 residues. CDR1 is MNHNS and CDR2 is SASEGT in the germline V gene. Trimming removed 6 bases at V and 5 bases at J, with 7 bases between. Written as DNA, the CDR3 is TGTGCCAGCAGGCGTGTCGAGACCCAGTACTTC. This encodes CASRRVETQYF.

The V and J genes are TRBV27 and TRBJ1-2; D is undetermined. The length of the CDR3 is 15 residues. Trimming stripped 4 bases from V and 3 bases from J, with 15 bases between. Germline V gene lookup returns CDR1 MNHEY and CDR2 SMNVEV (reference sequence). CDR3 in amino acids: CASSSRGLGDYGYTF. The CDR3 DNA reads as TGTGCCAGCAGTTCAAGAGGGCTTGGGGACTATGGCTACACCTTC.